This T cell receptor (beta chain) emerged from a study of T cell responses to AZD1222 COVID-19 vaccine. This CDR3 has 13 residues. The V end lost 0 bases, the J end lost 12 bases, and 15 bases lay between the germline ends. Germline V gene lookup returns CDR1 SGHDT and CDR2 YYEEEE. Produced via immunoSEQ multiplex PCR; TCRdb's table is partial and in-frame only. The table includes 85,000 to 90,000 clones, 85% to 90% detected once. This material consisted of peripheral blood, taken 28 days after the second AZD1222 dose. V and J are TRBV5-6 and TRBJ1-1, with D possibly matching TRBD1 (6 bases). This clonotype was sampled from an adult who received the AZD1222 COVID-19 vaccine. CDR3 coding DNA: TGTGCCAGCAGCTTGGGTGGGGGCCAGCGATCTTTCTTT. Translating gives CASSLGGGQRSFF.